The next 15 T cell receptor beta chains were all read from a single sample in a study of glioma-infiltrating T cells after dendritic cell vaccination. Time point defined: after dendritic cell vaccination, including at tumor progression/relapse. Repertoires were generated with immunoSEQ multiplex PCR, while TCRdb's copy carries only in-frame clones and drops some. There are approximately 85,000 clones in the sample; 85% occur only once, and about 8.5% lies in the top ten. The material sequenced was blood, taken after dendritic cell vaccination. The receptors were sampled from a human donor with glioblastoma.

The table lists this clone with a count of one. The J gene is TRBJ2-3, the V gene TRBV6-5, with 7 bases that match TRBD1. This CDR3 region has 14 residues. CDR1 MNHEY and CDR2 SVGAGI come from the germline V gene. The ends lost 6 bases at V and 8 bases at J; junction bases unmatched: 11. CDR3 sequence reads: CASRRPDRVGTQYF. The CDR3 coding sequence is TGTGCCAGCAGGAGGCCCGACAGGGTCGGTACGCAGTATTTT.

The gene calls are TRBV5-4 and TRBJ2-1, with TRBD2 matching over 7 bases. Germline-derived CDR1 and CDR2 are SGHNT and YYREEE (reference sequence). The CDR3 totals 15 residues. Losses at the gene ends were 1 base for V and 3 bases for J; bases not matched to a gene: 4. CDR3 in DNA: TGTGCCAGCAGCTTGCTCGGGGGGATCTACAATGAGCAGTTCTTC. This encodes CASSLLGGIYNEQFF.

The chain couples TRBV5-1 to TRBJ2-3, with D uncertain. CDR3 length: 14 amino acids. Germline lookup yields CDR1 SGHRS and CDR2 YFSETQ. V lost 0 bases, J lost 2 bases, and 7 bases lay in between. CDR3 residues: CASSLDPYTDTQYF. The CDR3 nucleotides are TGCGCCAGCAGCTTGGATCCCTACACAGATACGCAGTATTTT.

The chain employs TRBV14 and TRBJ1-5; 7 positions match TRBD1. CDR1 SGHDN and CDR2 FVKESK come from the germline V gene. This CDR3 contains 15 residues. V gave up 6 bases and J gave up 2 bases; unmatched junction bases: 7. The CDR3 reads CASSQTGTGNQPQHF. CDR3 DNA: TGTGCCAGCAGTCAGACAGGGACGGGCAATCAGCCCCAGCATTTT.

The chain carries TRBV19 and TRBJ1-3, with D possibly matching TRBD1 (5 bases). Germline V gene data show CDR1 as LNHDA and CDR2 as SQIVND (reference sequence). V lost 5 bases to trimming and J lost 2 bases, with 7 bases between them. This CDR3 comprises 13 residues. The CDR3 reads CASSSTAGNTIYF. The CDR3 region has the DNA TGTGCCAGTAGTTCGACAGCTGGAAACACCATATATTTT. Full variable domain (remainder filled in from reference TRBV19 and TRBJ1-3): DGGITQSPKYLFRKEGQNVTLSCEQNLNHDAMYWYRQDPGQGLRLIYYSQIVNDFQKGDIAEGYSVSREKKESFPLTVTSAQKNPTAFYLCASSSTAGNTIYFGEGSWLTVV.

This clone was counted between two and nine times. The V call is TRBV7-6, the J call TRBJ1-1; maybe TRBD1 (5 bases). Trimming stripped 7 bases from V and 1 base from J, with 16 bases between. The V gene's germline CDR1 is SGHVS and CDR2 FNYEAQ. The CDR3 sequence is 15 residues long. The CDR3 coding sequence is TGTGCCAGCACCCTAACCCTCGGACAGAACACTGAAGCTTTCTTT. As protein: CASTLTLGQNTEAFF. The full variable domain, with the rest looked up from reference TRBV7-6 and TRBJ1-1, is GAGVSQSPRYKVTKRGQDVALRCDPISGHVSLYWYRQALGQGPEFLTYFNYEAQQDKSGLPNDRFSAERPEGSISTLTIQRTEQRDSAMYRCASTLTLGQNTEAFFGQGTRLTVV.

This chain connects TRBV5-6 to TRBJ2-7; 8 nucleotides align to TRBD1. CDR1 and CDR2 (germline): SGHDT, YYEEEE. With V trimmed by 2 bases and J by 0 bases, 4 bases remained unmatched. CDR3 length: 15 amino acids. The CDR3 sequence: CASSLTQGASYEQYF. CDR3 coding DNA: TGTGCCAGCAGCTTAACCCAGGGGGCCTCCTACGAGCAGTACTTC. Full variable domain (remainder filled in from reference TRBV5-6 and TRBJ2-7): DAGVTQSPTHLIKTRGQQVTLRCSPKSGHDTVSWYQQALGQGPQFIFQYYEEEERQRGNFPDRFSGHQFPNYSSELNVNALLLGDSALYLCASSLTQGASYEQYFGPGTRLTVT.

This chain joins TRBV25-1 and TRBJ1-2; 7 bases line up with TRBD1. The V and J ends lost 3 bases and 4 bases, in that order; junction bases with no gene match: 11. In germline, CDR1 is MGHDK, CDR2 SYGVNS. This CDR3 has 16 residues. CDR3 bases: TGTGCCAGCAGTGACCCTGACAGGGAGGCATTCTATGGCTACACCTTC. Its translation is CASSDPDREAFYGYTF.

The rearrangement links TRBV6-1 to TRBJ2-7, with 7 bases aligning to TRBD2. This CDR3 has 15 residues. Trimming cost V 10 bases and J 1 base; bases outside gene matches: 13. The germline V gene has CDR1 MNHNS and CDR2 SASEGT. The CDR3 nucleotides read TGTGCCACCTGGGAGGGGCAGGCGAGGTCCTACGAGCAGTACTTC. This encodes CATWEGQARSYEQYF.

This clone came up a few times. A far bigger clonotype differs at one base, so this is likely a read error. Other DNA sequences in this sample translate to the same CDR3. The CDR3 loop reads CASSQRTGREQYF. CDR3 bases: TGTGCCAGCAGCCAAAGGACAGGGAGGGAGCAGTACTTC. The chain couples TRBV7-6 to TRBJ2-7; 8 nucleotides agree with TRBD1. With V trimmed by 5 bases and J by 7 bases, 7 bases remained unmatched. The germline V gene has CDR1 SGHVS and CDR2 FNYEAQ. The CDR3 totals 13 residues.

The chain couples TRBV5-1 to TRBJ2-7; 10 positions match TRBD1. The germline CDR1 and CDR2 sequences are SGHRS and YFSETQ. Trimming removed 0 bases from V and 6 bases from J; junction bases left unmatched: 6. The CDR3 contains 15 residues. The DNA of the CDR3 is TGCGCCAGCAGCTTGGGTACGGGACAGGGGAGCGAGCAGTACTTC. Protein sequence: CASSLGTGQGSEQYF.

The chain joins TRBV11-2 to TRBJ1-1; D remains ambiguous. V lost 2 bases, J lost 4 bases, and 17 bases lay in between. Germline lookup yields CDR1 SGHAT and CDR2 FQNNGV. The CDR3 runs to 16 residues. The CDR3: CASSLTSRGSITEAFF. The CDR3 nucleotides read TGTGCCAGCAGCTTAACATCCCGAGGAAGTATCACTGAAGCTTTCTTT.

This rearrangement joins TRBV10-3 to TRBJ2-7, with 8 bases lining up with TRBD1. Germline V gene sequence: CDR1 ENHRY, CDR2 SYGVKD. The junction had 5 bases not matched to a gene; V was cut back by 4 bases and J by 0 bases. This CDR3 is 15 amino acids long. The CDR3 region has the DNA TGTGCCATCAGTGGATATGGACAGGGCTCCTACGAGCAGTACTTC. Translated, it gives CAISGYGQGSYEQYF.

The chain combines TRBV30 with TRBJ2-3; 14 bases map to TRBD2. The germline gives CDR1 GTSNPN, CDR2 SVGIG (reference sequence). This CDR3 has 16 amino acids. V shed 6 bases and J 0 bases; nucleotides not matched to a gene: 5. Written as DNA, the CDR3 is TGTGCCTGCCATGGGACTAGCGGGAGTAGCACAGATACGCAGTATTTT. Translating gives CACHGTSGSSTDTQYF.

The chain recombines TRBV6-5 with TRBJ1-2; 12 bases agree with TRBD1. The CDR3 contains 14 residues. Per germline, CDR1 MNHEY and CDR2 SVGAGI. V trimming: 5 bases; J trimming: 7 bases; junction bases outside the gene matches: 5. CDR3 loop: CASSAGTGGGGYTF. The CDR3 DNA is TGTGCCAGCAGTGCCGGGACAGGGGGCGGTGGCTACACCTTC.